This T cell receptor beta chain was obtained from a study of siplizumab effects on memory and regulatory T cells. Study results and limitations: Poor capture below about 10^-5 frequency left most alloreactive clones unmapped to unstimulated subsets.

Remarks on this clone: What it binds is unknown.

The germline V gene encodes CDR1 SGHNT and CDR2 YYREEE (reference sequence). The CDR3 spans 15 residues. Profiled with immunoSEQ multiplex PCR; TCRdb holds only in-frame clones, not every one. The sample lists fewer than 100,000 clones; 90% to 95% were seen once. The genes are TRBV5-4 and TRBJ2-5, with 9 bases lining up with TRBD2. The DNA matches TRBJ2-7 better at its end, which makes the J call doubtful. This sequence originates from a human donor in good health. Sequences were obtained from non-Treg CD4+ T cells sorted from blood. The CDR3 DNA reads TGTGCCAGCAGCGCGGGGGGGGCCCGCTCCTACGAGCAGTACTTC. Its translation is CASSAGGARSYEQYF.